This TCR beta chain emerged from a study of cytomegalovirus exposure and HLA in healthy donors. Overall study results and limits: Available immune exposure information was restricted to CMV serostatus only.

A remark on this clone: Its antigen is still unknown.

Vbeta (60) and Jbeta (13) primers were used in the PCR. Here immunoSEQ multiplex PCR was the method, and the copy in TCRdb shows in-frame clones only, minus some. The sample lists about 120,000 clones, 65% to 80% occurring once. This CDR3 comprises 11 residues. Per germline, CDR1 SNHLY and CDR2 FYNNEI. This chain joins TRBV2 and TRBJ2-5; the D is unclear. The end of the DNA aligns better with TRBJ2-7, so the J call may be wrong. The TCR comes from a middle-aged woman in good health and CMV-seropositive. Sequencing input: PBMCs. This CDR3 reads CASSLSYEQYF. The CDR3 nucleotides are TGTGCCAGCAGTCTGTCCTACGAGCAGTACTTC.